Listed below are T cell receptor beta chains from one sample, sequenced in a study of T cell clones after liver transplantation. Clones were read by immunoSEQ multiplex PCR, and TCRdb kept only the in-frame ones, dropping some. The sample includes around 100,000 clones, around 83% of them seen just once. The sequences come from CD4+ T cells from blood, collected before liver transplant. The source of these receptors is a human donor who received a liver transplant. Each CDR3 is given with its conserved first and last residue. The D gene is left open where the match is weak. The size of a clone is reported for some rows only, either as once, few or many, or as a class for expanded clones.

CDR3aa: CASFRPGGDFPSLIANYGYTF; CDR3nt: TGTGCCAGCTTCCGCCCGGGGGGAGATTTCCCTTCTTTGATAGCTAACTATGGCTACACCTTC; abundance: -; v_gene: TRBV21-1; j_gene: TRBJ1-2; d_gene: -
CDR3aa: CASSPVGNSNQPQHF; CDR3nt: TGTGCCAGCTCACCAGTAGGGAACAGCAATCAGCCCCAGCATTTT; abundance: -; v_gene: TRBV18; j_gene: TRBJ1-5; d_gene: -
CDR3aa: CASSFSGNTYEQYF; CDR3nt: TGTGCCAGCAGTTTCTCCGGGAATACCTACGAGCAGTACTTC; abundance: -; v_gene: TRBV6-5; j_gene: TRBJ2-7; d_gene: -
CDR3aa: CAISEGRSGGTQYF; CDR3nt: TGTGCCATCAGTGAAGGCAGGTCCGGGGGTACGCAGTATTTT; abundance: few; v_gene: TRBV10-3; j_gene: TRBJ2-3; d_gene: -
CDR3aa: CASFDLQSTDTQYF; CDR3nt: TGTGCCAGCTTCGACCTCCAAAGCACAGATACGCAGTATTTT; abundance: -; v_gene: TRBV6-1; j_gene: TRBJ2-3; d_gene: -
CDR3aa: CASSLLGTGGEKLFF; CDR3nt: TGTGCCAGCAGTTTATTGGGGACAGGGGGAGAAAAACTGTTTTTT; abundance: once; v_gene: TRBV28; j_gene: TRBJ1-4; d_gene: TRBD1
CDR3aa: CASSTRTGPMQPQHF; CDR3nt: TGTGCCAGCAGCACCCGGACAGGGCCCATGCAGCCCCAGCATTTT; abundance: few; v_gene: TRBV7-2; j_gene: TRBJ1-5; d_gene: TRBD1
CDR3aa: CASSQDWGQANNEQFF; CDR3nt: TGTGCCAGCAGCCAAGACTGGGGACAGGCGAACAATGAGCAGTTCTTC; abundance: -; v_gene: TRBV4-2; j_gene: TRBJ2-1; d_gene: TRBD1
CDR3aa: CASSETVLGRYEQYF; CDR3nt: TGTGCCAGCAGTGAAACGGTTCTGGGCAGGTACGAGCAGTACTTC; abundance: once; v_gene: TRBV6-1; j_gene: TRBJ2-7; d_gene: -
CDR3aa: CASSLSEGSGGLYEQYF; CDR3nt: TGTGCCAGCAGCTTAAGCGAAGGTAGCGGCGGATTGTACGAGCAGTACTTC; abundance: -; v_gene: TRBV7-8; j_gene: TRBJ2-7; d_gene: -
CDR3aa: CASTAGTVNSPLHF; CDR3nt: TGTGCCAGCACGGCCGGGACAGTCAATTCACCCCTCCACTTT; abundance: -; v_gene: TRBV27; j_gene: TRBJ1-6; d_gene: TRBD1
CDR3aa: CASSLSRGSDEQYF; CDR3nt: TGCGCCAGCAGCCTCTCCAGGGGTAGTGACGAGCAGTACTTC; abundance: -; v_gene: TRBV5-1; j_gene: TRBJ2-7; d_gene: -
CDR3aa: CASSRSNNEQFF; CDR3nt: TGTGCCAGCAGTCGGTCCAACAATGAGCAGTTCTTC; abundance: -; v_gene: TRBV11-3; j_gene: TRBJ2-1; d_gene: -
CDR3aa: CASSTWGEMGTQHF; CDR3nt: TGTGCCAGTAGCACATGGGGGGAGATGGGCACCCAGCATTTT; abundance: -; v_gene: TRBV19; j_gene: TRBJ1-5; d_gene: -
CDR3aa: CASSLAVSPIFYEQYF; CDR3nt: TGTGCCAGCAGCTTGGCCGTTTCCCCAATCTTCTACGAGCAGTACTTC; abundance: -; v_gene: TRBV5-6; j_gene: TRBJ2-7; d_gene: -
CDR3aa: CASSQQDVGTYEQYF; CDR3nt: TGCGCCAGCAGCCAACAGGACGTCGGGACCTACGAGCAGTACTTC; abundance: -; v_gene: TRBV4-1; j_gene: TRBJ2-7; d_gene: -
CDR3aa: CASSRQGRNNEQFF; CDR3nt: TGCGCCAGCAGCCGACAGGGACGGAACAATGAGCAGTTCTTC; abundance: once; v_gene: TRBV5-1; j_gene: TRBJ2-1; d_gene: TRBD1
CDR3aa: CASSPGLLTTNEKLFF; CDR3nt: TGCGCCAGCAGCCCAGGACTTCTTACAACTAATGAAAAACTGTTTTTT; abundance: many; v_gene: TRBV4-1; j_gene: TRBJ1-4; d_gene: -
CDR3aa: CASSTRQGNTEAFF; CDR3nt: TGTGCCAGCAGCACAAGACAGGGGAACACTGAAGCTTTCTTT; abundance: once; v_gene: TRBV7-6; j_gene: TRBJ1-1; d_gene: TRBD1
CDR3aa: CASSLWSGPVYEQYF; CDR3nt: TGTGCCAGCAGTTTATGGTCGGGGCCAGTTTACGAGCAGTACTTC; abundance: -; v_gene: TRBV27; j_gene: TRBJ2-7; d_gene: -
CDR3aa: CASSSAGVGAETQYF; CDR3nt: TGCGCCAGCAGCTCAGCGGGAGTGGGAGCAGAGACCCAGTACTTC; abundance: -; v_gene: TRBV5-1; j_gene: TRBJ2-5; d_gene: TRBD2
CDR3aa: CATSRAGGGYEQYF; CDR3nt: TGTGCCACCAGCAGAGCAGGGGGAGGGTACGAGCAGTACTTC; abundance: -; v_gene: TRBV15; j_gene: TRBJ2-7; d_gene: -
CDR3aa: CSVGLFTDTQYF; CDR3nt: TGCAGCGTTGGTCTCTTCACAGATACGCAGTATTTT; abundance: -; v_gene: TRBV29-1; j_gene: TRBJ2-3; d_gene: -
CDR3aa: CASSHRQANNEKLFF; CDR3nt: TGTGCCAGCAGCCATCGACAGGCTAATAATGAAAAACTGTTTTTT; abundance: -; v_gene: TRBV9; j_gene: TRBJ1-4; d_gene: -
CDR3aa: CASSIGLAGGPFYEQYF; CDR3nt: TGTGCCAGTAGTATAGGACTAGCGGGAGGGCCGTTCTACGAGCAGTACTTC; abundance: -; v_gene: TRBV19; j_gene: TRBJ2-7; d_gene: TRBD2
CDR3aa: CASNIQRGGLETQYF; CDR3nt: TGTGCCAGCAATATCCAGCGGGGGGGCCTGGAGACCCAGTACTTC; abundance: -; v_gene: TRBV6-4; j_gene: TRBJ2-5; d_gene: TRBD2
CDR3aa: CASSLDHRYGDSRNTEAFF; CDR3nt: TGTGCCAGCAGCTTAGATCATAGGTACGGAGACTCCAGGAACACTGAAGCTTTCTTT; abundance: once; v_gene: TRBV11-2; j_gene: TRBJ1-1; d_gene: -
CDR3aa: CASSRPAGVQETQYF; CDR3nt: TGTGCCAGCAGCCGCCCAGCGGGAGTCCAAGAGACCCAGTACTTC; abundance: -; v_gene: TRBV5-6; j_gene: TRBJ2-5; d_gene: TRBD2
CDR3aa: CASSRQGNQPQHF; CDR3nt: TGTGCCAGCTCACGGCAGGGTAATCAGCCCCAGCATTTT; abundance: -; v_gene: TRBV18; j_gene: TRBJ1-5; d_gene: -
CDR3aa: CASSPRGRLSEAFF; CDR3nt: TGTGCCAGCAGCCCCAGGGGGCGCTTATCTGAAGCTTTCTTT; abundance: -; v_gene: TRBV7-9; j_gene: TRBJ1-1; d_gene: TRBD1
CDR3aa: CASSLEARGQETQYF; CDR3nt: TGCGCCAGCAGCTTGGAAGCCAGGGGGCAGGAGACCCAGTACTTC; abundance: -; v_gene: TRBV5-1; j_gene: TRBJ2-5; d_gene: TRBD1
CDR3aa: CASSGRWGGRGTDTQYF; CDR3nt: TGTGCCAGCAGCGGCCGTTGGGGGGGCAGAGGCACAGATACGCAGTATTTT; abundance: -; v_gene: TRBV9; j_gene: TRBJ2-3; d_gene: -
CDR3aa: CASSLDSGPDGNTIYF; CDR3nt: TGCGCCAGCAGCTTGGATTCGGGACCAGATGGAAACACCATATATTTT; abundance: -; v_gene: TRBV5-1; j_gene: TRBJ1-3; d_gene: -
CDR3aa: CASSHPIGELFF; CDR3nt: TGTGCCAGCAGCCACCCTATCGGGGAGCTGTTTTTT; abundance: -; v_gene: TRBV9; j_gene: TRBJ2-2; d_gene: -
CDR3aa: CASSSRRGPEALNTEAFF; CDR3nt: TGTGCCAGCAGCTCACGTCGGGGGCCCGAGGCGCTGAACACTGAAGCTTTCTTT; abundance: few; v_gene: TRBV7-2; j_gene: TRBJ1-1; d_gene: -
CDR3aa: CVSSPLGTSGNQETQYF; CDR3nt: TGTGTCAGCAGCCCCCTCGGGACTAGCGGGAACCAAGAGACCCAGTACTTC; abundance: -; v_gene: TRBV7-8; j_gene: TRBJ2-5; d_gene: TRBD2
CDR3aa: CASSPRRGETQYF; CDR3nt: TGTGCCAGCTCCCCCCGCAGGGGAGAGACCCAGTACTTC; abundance: -; v_gene: TRBV18; j_gene: TRBJ2-5; d_gene: -
CDR3aa: CASSMPTGPLHF; CDR3nt: TGTGCCAGTAGTATGCCCACAGGGCCCCTCCACTTT; abundance: few; v_gene: TRBV19; j_gene: TRBJ1-6; d_gene: -
CDR3aa: CASSYSVNGPDTQYF; CDR3nt: TGTGCCAGCAGTTACTCGGTGAATGGGCCAGATACGCAGTATTTT; abundance: -; v_gene: TRBV6-5; j_gene: TRBJ2-3; d_gene: -
CDR3aa: CASSSMREQFF; CDR3nt: TGTGCCAGCAGCTCCATGCGGGAGCAGTTCTTC; abundance: -; v_gene: TRBV11-1; j_gene: TRBJ2-1; d_gene: -
CDR3aa: CASSSGGIGGDEQYF; CDR3nt: TGTGCCAGCAGCTCCGGTGGGATCGGAGGCGACGAGCAGTACTTC; abundance: -; v_gene: TRBV11-3; j_gene: TRBJ2-7; d_gene: -
CDR3aa: CASKEAGGLQETQYF; CDR3nt: TGTGCCAGCAAGGAAGCGGGGGGGCTTCAAGAGACCCAGTACTTC; abundance: once; v_gene: TRBV7-3; j_gene: TRBJ2-5; d_gene: TRBD2
CDR3aa: CASSGGRDGYNEQFF; CDR3nt: TGCGCCAGCAGTGGGGGGAGGGACGGATACAATGAGCAGTTCTTC; abundance: -; v_gene: TRBV4-1; j_gene: TRBJ2-1; d_gene: TRBD2
CDR3aa: CASSGGSEVNTEAFF; CDR3nt: TGCGCCAGCAGCGGGGGCTCGGAAGTGAACACTGAAGCTTTCTTT; abundance: -; v_gene: TRBV5-1; j_gene: TRBJ1-1; d_gene: -
CDR3aa: CSVTDGDPEQYF; CDR3nt: TGCAGCGTCACGGACGGAGACCCCGAGCAGTACTTC; abundance: few; v_gene: TRBV29-1; j_gene: TRBJ2-7; d_gene: -
CDR3aa: CASSPGIQSNQPQHF; CDR3nt: TGTGCCAGCAGCCCAGGGATACAGAGCAATCAGCCCCAGCATTTT; abundance: -; v_gene: TRBV7-6; j_gene: TRBJ1-5; d_gene: -
CDR3aa: CASSTSGAGEKLFF; CDR3nt: TGTGCCAGCAGTACCTCAGGGGCAGGTGAAAAACTGTTTTTT; abundance: -; v_gene: TRBV28; j_gene: TRBJ1-4; d_gene: -
CDR3aa: CASSPDGQGTNEQFF; CDR3nt: TGTGCCAGCTCACCAGACGGACAGGGGACAAATGAGCAGTTCTTC; abundance: -; v_gene: TRBV18; j_gene: TRBJ2-1; d_gene: TRBD1
CDR3aa: CASSLVEGAQGNTIYF; CDR3nt: TGTGCCAGCAGCTTAGTGGAGGGGGCGCAGGGAAACACCATATATTTT; abundance: -; v_gene: TRBV7-9; j_gene: TRBJ1-3; d_gene: TRBD1
CDR3aa: CASSPGPNIESYEQYF; CDR3nt: TGTGCCAGCTCACCGGGACCTAATATAGAATCGTACGAGCAGTACTTC; abundance: -; v_gene: TRBV18; j_gene: TRBJ2-7; d_gene: -
CDR3aa: CASSLPDRVIAFF; CDR3nt: TGTGCCAGCAGTCTCCCCGACAGGGTGATAGCTTTCTTT; abundance: -; v_gene: TRBV28; j_gene: TRBJ1-1; d_gene: TRBD1
CDR3aa: CASSLAQGLSSGANVLTF; CDR3nt: TGTGCCAGCAGCTTAGCGCAGGGATTGAGCTCTGGGGCCAACGTCCTGACTTTC; abundance: -; v_gene: TRBV7-9; j_gene: TRBJ2-6; d_gene: -
CDR3aa: CASSGQANTEAFF; CDR3nt: TGTGCCAGCAGTGGACAGGCTAACACTGAAGCTTTCTTT; abundance: few; v_gene: TRBV6-1; j_gene: TRBJ1-1; d_gene: -
CDR3aa: CASSTRLAGTKETQYF; CDR3nt: TGTGCCAGCAGCACCAGACTAGCGGGGACCAAAGAGACCCAGTACTTC; abundance: once; v_gene: TRBV7-6; j_gene: TRBJ2-5; d_gene: TRBD2
CDR3aa: CASSPPRGSQETQYF; CDR3nt: TGTGCCAGCTCACCACCTAGGGGATCTCAAGAGACCCAGTACTTC; abundance: once; v_gene: TRBV18; j_gene: TRBJ2-5; d_gene: -
CDR3aa: CASSSHRDRNTEAFF; CDR3nt: TGCGCCAGCAGCTCCCACCGGGACAGGAACACTGAAGCTTTCTTT; abundance: -; v_gene: TRBV5-1; j_gene: TRBJ1-1; d_gene: TRBD1
CDR3aa: CASSLGQGGAGELFF; CDR3nt: TGTGCCAGCAGTTTGGGACAGGGGGGTGCCGGGGAGCTGTTTTTT; abundance: -; v_gene: TRBV27; j_gene: TRBJ2-2; d_gene: TRBD1
CDR3aa: CASSESGSGATQIYGYTF; CDR3nt: TGTGCCAGCAGTGAAAGCGGGTCAGGGGCAACACAAATCTATGGCTACACCTTC; abundance: once; v_gene: TRBV2; j_gene: TRBJ1-2; d_gene: -
CDR3aa: CASSRLAGIGDTQYF; CDR3nt: TGCGCCAGCAGCCGACTAGCGGGAATTGGAGATACGCAGTATTTT; abundance: -; v_gene: TRBV10-1; j_gene: TRBJ2-3; d_gene: TRBD2